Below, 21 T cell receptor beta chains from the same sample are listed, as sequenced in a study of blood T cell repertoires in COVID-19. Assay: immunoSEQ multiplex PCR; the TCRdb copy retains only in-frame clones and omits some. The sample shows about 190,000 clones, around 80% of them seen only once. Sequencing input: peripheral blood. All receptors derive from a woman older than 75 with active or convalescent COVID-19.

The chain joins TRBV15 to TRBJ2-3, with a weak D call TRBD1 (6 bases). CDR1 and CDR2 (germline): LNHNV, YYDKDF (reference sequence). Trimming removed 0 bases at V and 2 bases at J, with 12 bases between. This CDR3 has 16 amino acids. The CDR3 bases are TGTGCCACCAGCAGAGATACAGGGTCCCTCACAGATACGCAGTATTTT. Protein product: CATSRDTGSLTDTQYF.

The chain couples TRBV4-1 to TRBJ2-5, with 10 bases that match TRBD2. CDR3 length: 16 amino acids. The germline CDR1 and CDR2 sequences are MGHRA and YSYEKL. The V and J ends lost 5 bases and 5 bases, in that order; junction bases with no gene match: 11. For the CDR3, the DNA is TGCGCCAGCAGCTCCCCCAGCGGGGGGGCCGGGGAGACCCAGTACTTC. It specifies CASSSPSGGAGETQYF.

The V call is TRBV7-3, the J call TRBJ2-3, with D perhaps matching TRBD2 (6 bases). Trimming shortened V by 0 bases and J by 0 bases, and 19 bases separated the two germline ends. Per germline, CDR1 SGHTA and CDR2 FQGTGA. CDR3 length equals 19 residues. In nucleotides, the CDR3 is TGTGCCAGCAGCTTAACTCCGGGACTTAGGACTATTAGCACAGATACGCAGTATTTT. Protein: CASSLTPGLRTISTDTQYF. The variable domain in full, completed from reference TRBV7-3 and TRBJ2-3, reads GAGVSQTPSNKVTEKGKYVELRCDPISGHTALYWYRQSLGQGPEFLIYFQGTGAADDSGLPNDRFFAVRPEGSVSTLKIQRTERGDSAVYLCASSLTPGLRTISTDTQYFGPGTRLTVL.

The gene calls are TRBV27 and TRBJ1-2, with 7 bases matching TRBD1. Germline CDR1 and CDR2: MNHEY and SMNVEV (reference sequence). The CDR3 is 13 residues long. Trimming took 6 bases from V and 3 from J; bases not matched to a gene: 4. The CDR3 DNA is TGTGCCAGCAGACAGGGGTTTGACTATGGCTACACCTTC. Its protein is CASRQGFDYGYTF.

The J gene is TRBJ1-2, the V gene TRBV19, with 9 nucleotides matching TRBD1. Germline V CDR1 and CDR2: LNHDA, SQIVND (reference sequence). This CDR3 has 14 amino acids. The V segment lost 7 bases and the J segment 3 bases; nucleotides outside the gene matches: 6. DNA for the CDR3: TGTGCCAGTACCAGACAGGGGGTCGACTATGGCTACACCTTC. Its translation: CASTRQGVDYGYTF.

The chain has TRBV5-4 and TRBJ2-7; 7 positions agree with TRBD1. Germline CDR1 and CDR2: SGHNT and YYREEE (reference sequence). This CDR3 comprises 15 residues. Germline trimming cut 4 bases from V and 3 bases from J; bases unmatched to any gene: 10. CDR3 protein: CASSASTGLLYEQYF. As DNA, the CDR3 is TGTGCCAGCAGCGCCTCGACAGGGTTGCTCTACGAGCAGTACTTC.

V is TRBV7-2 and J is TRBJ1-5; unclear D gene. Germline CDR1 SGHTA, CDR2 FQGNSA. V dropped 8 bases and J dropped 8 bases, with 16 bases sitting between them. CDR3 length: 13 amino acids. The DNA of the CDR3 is TGTGCCAGCCGTCGTGGGCCGATTGAGCCCCAGCATTTT. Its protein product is CASRRGPIEPQHF.

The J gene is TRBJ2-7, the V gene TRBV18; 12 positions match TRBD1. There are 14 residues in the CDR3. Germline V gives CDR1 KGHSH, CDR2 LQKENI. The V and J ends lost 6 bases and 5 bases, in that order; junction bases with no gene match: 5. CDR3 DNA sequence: TGTGCCAGCTCCGCCGGGACAGGGGGCGACGAGCAGTACTTC. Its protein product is CASSAGTGGDEQYF.

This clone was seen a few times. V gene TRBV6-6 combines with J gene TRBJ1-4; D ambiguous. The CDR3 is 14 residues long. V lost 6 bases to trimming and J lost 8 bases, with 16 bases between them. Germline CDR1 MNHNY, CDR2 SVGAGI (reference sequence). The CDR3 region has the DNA TGTGCCAGCAGGCCGGGGTACCCGAAAGAAAAACTGTTTTTT. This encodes CASRPGYPKEKLFF.

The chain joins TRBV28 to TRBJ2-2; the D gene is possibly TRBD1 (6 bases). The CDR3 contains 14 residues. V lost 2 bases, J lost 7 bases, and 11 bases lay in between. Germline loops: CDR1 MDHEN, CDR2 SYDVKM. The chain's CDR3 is CASSLNIGGGELFF. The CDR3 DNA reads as TGTGCCAGCAGTTTAAATATAGGGGGCGGGGAGCTGTTTTTT.

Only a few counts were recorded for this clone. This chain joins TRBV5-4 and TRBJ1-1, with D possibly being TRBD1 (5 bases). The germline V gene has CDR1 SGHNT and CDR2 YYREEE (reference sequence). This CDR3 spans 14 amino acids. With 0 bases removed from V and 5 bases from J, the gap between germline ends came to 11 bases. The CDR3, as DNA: TGTGCCAGCAGCTTGGCCCAGGGCGGAACTGAAGCTTTCTTT. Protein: CASSLAQGGTEAFF.

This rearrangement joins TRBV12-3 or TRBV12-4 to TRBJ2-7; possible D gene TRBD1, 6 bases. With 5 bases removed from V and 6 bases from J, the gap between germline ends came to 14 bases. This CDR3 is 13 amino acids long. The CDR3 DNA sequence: TGTGCCAGCAGTCCCCGTCAACAGGGCGAGCAGTACTTC. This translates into CASSPRQQGEQYF.

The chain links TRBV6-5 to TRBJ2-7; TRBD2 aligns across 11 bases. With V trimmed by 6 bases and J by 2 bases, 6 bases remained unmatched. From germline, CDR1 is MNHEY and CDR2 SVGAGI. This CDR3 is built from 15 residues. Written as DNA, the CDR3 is TGTGCCAGCAGCAAGGGGACTAGCGGCGCCTACGAGCAGTACTTC. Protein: CASSKGTSGAYEQYF.

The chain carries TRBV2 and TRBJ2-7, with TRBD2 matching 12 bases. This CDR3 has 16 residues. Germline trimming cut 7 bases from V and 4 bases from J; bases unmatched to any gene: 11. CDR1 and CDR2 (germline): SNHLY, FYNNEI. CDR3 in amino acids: CASIRQASGGVYEQYF. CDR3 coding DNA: TGTGCCAGCATCAGGCAAGCTAGCGGGGGGGTTTACGAGCAGTACTTC.

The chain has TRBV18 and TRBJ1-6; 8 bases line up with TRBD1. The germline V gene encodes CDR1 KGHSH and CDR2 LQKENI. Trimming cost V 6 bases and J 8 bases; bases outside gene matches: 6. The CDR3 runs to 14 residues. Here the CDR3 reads CASSPGTGDSPLHF. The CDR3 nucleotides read TGTGCCAGCTCTCCCGGGACAGGAGATTCACCCCTCCACTTT.

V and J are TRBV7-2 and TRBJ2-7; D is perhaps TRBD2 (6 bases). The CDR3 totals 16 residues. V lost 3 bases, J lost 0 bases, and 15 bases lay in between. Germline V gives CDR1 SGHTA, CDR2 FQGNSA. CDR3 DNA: TGTGCCAGCAGCTTGCTGGCGGGAAGGAGCTCCTACGAGCAGTACTTC. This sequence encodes CASSLLAGRSSYEQYF. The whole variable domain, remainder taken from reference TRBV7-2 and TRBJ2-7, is GAGVSQSPSNKVTEKGKDVELRCDPISGHTALYWYRQSLGQGLEFLIYFQGNSAPDKSGLPSDRFSAERTGGSVSTLTIQRTQQEDSAVYLCASSLLAGRSSYEQYFGPGTRLTVT.

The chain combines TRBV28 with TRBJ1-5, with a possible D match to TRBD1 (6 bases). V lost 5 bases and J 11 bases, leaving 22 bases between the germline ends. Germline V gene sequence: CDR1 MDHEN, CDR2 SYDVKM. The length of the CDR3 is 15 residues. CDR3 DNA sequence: TGTGCCAGCAGTAGCGTCGTGGGGGCTGTCCGTGCCCAGCATTTT. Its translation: CASSSVVGAVRAQHF.

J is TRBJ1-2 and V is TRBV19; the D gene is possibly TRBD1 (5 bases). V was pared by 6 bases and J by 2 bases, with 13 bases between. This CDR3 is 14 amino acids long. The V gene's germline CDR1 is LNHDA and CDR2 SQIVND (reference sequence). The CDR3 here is CASRNPQGNYGYTF. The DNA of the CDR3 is TGTGCCAGTAGAAATCCGCAGGGCAACTATGGCTACACCTTC.

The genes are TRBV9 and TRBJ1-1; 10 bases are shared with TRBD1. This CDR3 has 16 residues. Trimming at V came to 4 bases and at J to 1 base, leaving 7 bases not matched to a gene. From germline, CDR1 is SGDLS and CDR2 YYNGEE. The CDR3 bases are TGTGCCAGCAGCCGATCTGGACAGGGGGGGAACACTGAAGCTTTCTTT. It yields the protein CASSRSGQGGNTEAFF.

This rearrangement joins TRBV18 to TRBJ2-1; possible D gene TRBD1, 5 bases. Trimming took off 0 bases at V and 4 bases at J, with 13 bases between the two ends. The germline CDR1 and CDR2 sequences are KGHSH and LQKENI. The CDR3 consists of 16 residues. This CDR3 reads CASSPPGGRVYNEQFF. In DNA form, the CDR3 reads TGTGCCAGCTCACCACCGGGTGGCAGGGTATACAATGAGCAGTTCTTC.

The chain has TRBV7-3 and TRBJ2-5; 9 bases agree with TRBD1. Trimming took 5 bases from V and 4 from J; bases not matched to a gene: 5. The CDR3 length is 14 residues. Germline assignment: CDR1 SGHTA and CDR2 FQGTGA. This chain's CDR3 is CASSPGTGLETQYF. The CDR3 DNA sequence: TGTGCCAGCAGCCCCGGGACAGGGCTAGAGACCCAGTACTTC.